This TCR beta chain is from a study of human T cells and chemical hapten exposure. Overall study context: DPC (0.01%) was patch tested on the upper back and read at 6 days.

The time point: patch test 2, 6 weeks after DPC sensitization. Treatment described: therapeutic diphenylcyclopropenone sensitization with weekly scalp DPC. This clonotype was seen ten or more times. TCRdb independently ran MiXCR on the RACE reads; one entry per CDR3 protein. The sample carries 330,000 or so distinct CDR3 sequences, around 6% recorded once. The specimen comprised whole blood, sampled in connection with sensitization to the hapten diphenylcyclopropenone (DPC). The TCR comes from a woman aged 18-29 years with alopecia areata. Some clones in this sample may be carry-over from other donors' samples.

CDR3: CASSLGPAGAAYEQYF. Here the CDR3 DNA reads TGTGCCAGCAGCTTAGGCCCAGCGGGGGCCGCCTACGAGCAGTACTTC. The chain is built from TRBV13 and TRBJ2-7, with 8 bases that match TRBD2. Germline loops: CDR1 PRHDT, CDR2 FYEKMQ (reference sequence). The CDR3 is 16 amino acids. The V segment lost 0 bases and the J segment 2 bases; nucleotides outside the gene matches: 6. Variable domain in full (rest from reference TRBV13 and TRBJ2-7): AAGVIQSPRHLIKEKRETATLKCYPIPRHDTVYWYQQGPGQDPQFLISFYEKMQSDKGSIPDRFSAQQFSDYHSELNMSSLELGDSALYFCASSLGPAGAAYEQYFGPGTRLTVT.